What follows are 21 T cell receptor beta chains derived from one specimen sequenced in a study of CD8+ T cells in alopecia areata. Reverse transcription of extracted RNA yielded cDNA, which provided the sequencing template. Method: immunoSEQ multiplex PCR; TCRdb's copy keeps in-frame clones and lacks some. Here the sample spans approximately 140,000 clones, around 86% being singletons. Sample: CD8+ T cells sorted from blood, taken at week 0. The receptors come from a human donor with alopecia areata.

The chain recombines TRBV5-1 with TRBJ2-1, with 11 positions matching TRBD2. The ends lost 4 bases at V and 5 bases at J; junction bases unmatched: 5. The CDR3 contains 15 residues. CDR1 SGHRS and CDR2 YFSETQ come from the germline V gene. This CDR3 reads CASSNQLAGDNEQFF. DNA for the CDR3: TGCGCCAGCAGCAATCAACTAGCGGGAGACAATGAGCAGTTCTTC.

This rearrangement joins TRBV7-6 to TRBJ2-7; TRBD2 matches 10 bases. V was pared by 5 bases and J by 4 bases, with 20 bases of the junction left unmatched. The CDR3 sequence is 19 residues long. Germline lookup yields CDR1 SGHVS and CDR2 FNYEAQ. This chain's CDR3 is CASSPGRASGSSLGYEQYF. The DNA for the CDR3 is TGTGCCAGCAGCCCCGGGCGAGCTAGCGGGAGTAGTTTGGGTTACGAGCAGTACTTC.

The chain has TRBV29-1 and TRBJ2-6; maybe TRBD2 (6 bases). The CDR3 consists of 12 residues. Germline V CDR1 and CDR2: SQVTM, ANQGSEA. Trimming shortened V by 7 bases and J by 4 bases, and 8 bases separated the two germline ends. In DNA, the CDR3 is TGCAGCGCGGGAGACGGGGCCAACGTCCTGACTTTC. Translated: CSAGDGANVLTF.

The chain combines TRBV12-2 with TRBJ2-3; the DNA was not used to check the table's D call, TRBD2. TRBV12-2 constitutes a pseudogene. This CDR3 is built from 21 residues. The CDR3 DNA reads TGTGCAAGTCGCTTAGCGGGGCTAGCAGTCAGCGGGGGGTATAGCACAGATACGCAGTATTTT. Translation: CASRLAGLAVSGGYSTDTQYF.

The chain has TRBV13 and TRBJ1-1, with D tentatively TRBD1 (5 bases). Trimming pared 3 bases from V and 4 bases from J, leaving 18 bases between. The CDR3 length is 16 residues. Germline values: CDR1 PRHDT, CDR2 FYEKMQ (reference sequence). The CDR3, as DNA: TGTGCCAGCAGCTTTAGGACGGGGCGAGGGAGCACTGAAGCTTTCTTT. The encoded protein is CASSFRTGRGSTEAFF.

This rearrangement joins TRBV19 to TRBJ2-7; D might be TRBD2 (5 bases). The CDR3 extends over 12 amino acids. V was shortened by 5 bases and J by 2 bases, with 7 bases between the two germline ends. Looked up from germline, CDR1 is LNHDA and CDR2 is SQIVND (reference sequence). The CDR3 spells CASSEGTYEQYF. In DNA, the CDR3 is TGTGCCAGTAGTGAGGGAACCTACGAGCAGTACTTC.

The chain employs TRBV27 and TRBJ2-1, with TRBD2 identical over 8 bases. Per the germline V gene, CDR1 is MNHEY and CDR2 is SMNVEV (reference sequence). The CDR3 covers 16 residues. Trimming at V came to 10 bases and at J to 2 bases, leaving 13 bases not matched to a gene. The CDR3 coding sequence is TGTGCCACGCAGACGCGGGAGGCCTGGCCCTACAATGAGCAGTTCTTC. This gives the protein CATQTREAWPYNEQFF.

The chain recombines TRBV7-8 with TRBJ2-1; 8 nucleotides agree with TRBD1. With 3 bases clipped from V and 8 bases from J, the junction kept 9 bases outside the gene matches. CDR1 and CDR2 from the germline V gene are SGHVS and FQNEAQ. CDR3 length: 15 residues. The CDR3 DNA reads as TGTGCCAGCAGCTTGGAGGCGGCAGGGGGCGATGAGCAGTTCTTC. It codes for CASSLEAAGGDEQFF.

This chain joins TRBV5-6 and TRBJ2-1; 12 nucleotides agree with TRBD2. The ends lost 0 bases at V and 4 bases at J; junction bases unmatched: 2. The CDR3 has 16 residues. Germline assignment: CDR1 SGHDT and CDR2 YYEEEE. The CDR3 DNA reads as TGTGCCAGCAGCTTGGCCGGGACTAGCGGGTACAATGAGCAGTTCTTC. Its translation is CASSLAGTSGYNEQFF. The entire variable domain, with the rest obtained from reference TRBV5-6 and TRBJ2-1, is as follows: DAGVTQSPTHLIKTRGQQVTLRCSPKSGHDTVSWYQQALGQGPQFIFQYYEEEERQRGNFPDRFSGHQFPNYSSELNVNALLLGDSALYLCASSLAGTSGYNEQFFGPGTRLTVL.

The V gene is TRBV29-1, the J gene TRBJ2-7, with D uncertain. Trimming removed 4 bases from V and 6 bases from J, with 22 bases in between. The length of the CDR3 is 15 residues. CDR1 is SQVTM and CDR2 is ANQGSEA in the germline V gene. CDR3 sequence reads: CSVGRLSPKHGEQYF. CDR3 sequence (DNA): TGCAGCGTTGGGAGACTGAGCCCCAAACACGGCGAGCAGTACTTC.

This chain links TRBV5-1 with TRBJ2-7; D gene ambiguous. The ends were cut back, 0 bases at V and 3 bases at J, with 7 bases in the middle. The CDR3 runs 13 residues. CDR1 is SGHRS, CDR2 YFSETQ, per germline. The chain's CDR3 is CASSLVGFYEQYF. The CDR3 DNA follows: TGCGCCAGCAGCTTGGTAGGCTTCTACGAGCAGTACTTC.

CDR3 residues: CASTQGDEQFF. The CDR3 DNA is TGTGCCAGCACCCAGGGTGATGAGCAGTTCTTC. The V and J genes are TRBV27 and TRBJ2-1; D may be TRBD1 (5 bases). The V end was cut by 7 bases, the J end by 8 bases, with 9 bases between. The germline V gene has CDR1 MNHEY and CDR2 SMNVEV (reference sequence). CDR3 length: 11 residues.

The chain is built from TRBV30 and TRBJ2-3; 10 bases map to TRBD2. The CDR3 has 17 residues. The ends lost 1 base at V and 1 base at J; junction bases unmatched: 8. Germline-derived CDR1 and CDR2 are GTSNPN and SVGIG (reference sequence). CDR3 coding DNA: TGTGCCTGGAGTGGGATCGCTAGCGGGAGAGGCACAGATACGCAGTATTTT. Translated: CAWSGIASGRGTDTQYF.

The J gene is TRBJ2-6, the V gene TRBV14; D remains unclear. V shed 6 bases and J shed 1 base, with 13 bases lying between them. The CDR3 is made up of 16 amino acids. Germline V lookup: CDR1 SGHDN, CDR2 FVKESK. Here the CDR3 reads CASRGSHDSGANVLTF. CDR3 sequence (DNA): TGTGCCAGCAGAGGCAGTCACGATTCTGGGGCCAACGTCCTGACTTTC. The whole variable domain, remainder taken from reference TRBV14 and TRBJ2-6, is EAGVTQFPSHSVIEKGQTVTLRCDPISGHDNLYWYRRVMGKEIKFLLHFVKESKQDESGMPNNRFLAERTGGTYSTLKVQPAELEDSGVYFCASRGSHDSGANVLTFGAGSRLTVL.

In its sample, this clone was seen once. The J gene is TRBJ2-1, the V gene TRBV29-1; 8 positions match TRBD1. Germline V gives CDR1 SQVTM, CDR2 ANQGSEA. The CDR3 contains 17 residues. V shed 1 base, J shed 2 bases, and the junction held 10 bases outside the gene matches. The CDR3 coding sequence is TGCAGCGTTGAAGGGACCGCGGGACAGGCAACCTACAATGAGCAGTTCTTC. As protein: CSVEGTAGQATYNEQFF.

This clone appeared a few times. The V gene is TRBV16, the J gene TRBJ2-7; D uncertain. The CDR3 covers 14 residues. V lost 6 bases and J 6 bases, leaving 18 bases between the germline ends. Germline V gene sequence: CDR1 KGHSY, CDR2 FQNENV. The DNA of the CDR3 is TGTGCCAGCAGTCTAACTGACGATGGCCCCGAGCAGTACTTC. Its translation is CASSLTDDGPEQYF.

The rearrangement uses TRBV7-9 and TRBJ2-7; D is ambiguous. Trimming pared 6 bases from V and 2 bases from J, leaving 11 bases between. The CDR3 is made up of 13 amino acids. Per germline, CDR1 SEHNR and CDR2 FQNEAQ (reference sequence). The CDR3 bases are TGTGCCAGCAGACCAGACGGACCCTACGAGCAGTACTTC. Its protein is CASRPDGPYEQYF.

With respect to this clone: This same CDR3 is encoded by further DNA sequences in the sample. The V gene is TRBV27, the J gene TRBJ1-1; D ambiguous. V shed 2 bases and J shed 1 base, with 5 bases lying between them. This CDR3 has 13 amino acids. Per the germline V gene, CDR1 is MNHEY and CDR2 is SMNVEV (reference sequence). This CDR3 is CASSLGGNTEAFF. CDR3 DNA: TGTGCCAGCAGTTTAGGAGGGAACACTGAAGCTTTCTTT.

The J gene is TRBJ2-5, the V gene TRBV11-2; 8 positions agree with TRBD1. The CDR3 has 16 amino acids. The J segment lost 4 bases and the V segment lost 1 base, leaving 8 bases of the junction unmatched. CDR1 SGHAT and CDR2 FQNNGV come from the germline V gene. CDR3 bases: TGTGCCAGCAGCTTAGTAGGACAGGGAGAGACAGAGACCCAGTACTTC. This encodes CASSLVGQGETETQYF. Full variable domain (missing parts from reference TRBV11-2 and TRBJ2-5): EAGVAQSPRYKIIEKRQSVAFWCNPISGHATLYWYQQILGQGPKLLIQFQNNGVVDDSQLPKDRFSAERLKGVDSTLKIQPAKLEDSAVYLCASSLVGQGETETQYFGPGTRLLVL.

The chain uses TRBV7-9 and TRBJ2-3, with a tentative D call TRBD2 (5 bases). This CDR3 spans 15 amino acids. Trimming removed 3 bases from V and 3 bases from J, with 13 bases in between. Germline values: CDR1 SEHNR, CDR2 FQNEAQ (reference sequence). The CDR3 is CASSLGRPGTDTQYF. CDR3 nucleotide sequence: TGTGCCAGCAGCTTGGGAAGACCGGGGACAGATACGCAGTATTTT.

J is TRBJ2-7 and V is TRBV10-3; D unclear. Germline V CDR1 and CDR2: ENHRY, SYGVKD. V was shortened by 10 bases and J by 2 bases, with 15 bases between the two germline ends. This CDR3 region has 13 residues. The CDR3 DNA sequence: TGTGCCACCGGTGGCGGACCTGCCTACGAGCAGTACTTC. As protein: CATGGGPAYEQYF.